This T cell receptor (beta chain) was recovered during a study of T-cell memory formation after mild COVID-19. Across the whole study: TCR clusters were mostly confined to one donor each.

Germline V lookup: CDR1 SGHTA, CDR2 FQGTGA. The CDR3 is 14 amino acids. V shed 1 base and J shed 2 bases, with 9 bases lying between them. This clonotype came up a few times. Antigen: not known. Study-wide findings and caveats: Mainly CM and EM harbored the contracting CD4+ clones; mainly EMRA harbored the CD8+ ones. Pre-infection memory already had some responding clones, implying cross-reactive memory joined.

A 5'RACE reaction primed in the constant segment made cDNA libraries of TCR alpha and TCR beta, and these carried sample barcodes and UMIs. Each CDR3 protein is one row after TCRdb ran MiXCR on the 5' RACE reads. The repertoire holds a few hundred thousand distinct CDR3 sequences, with roughly a tenth as singletons. The source of this sequence is a man aged 18-30 years who had mild COVID-19 (a few samples of this study predate the infection). Cell type and time point are not known. Sample: PBMCs or a T cell subset sorted from them (not recorded which). The gene calls are TRBV7-3 and TRBJ2-7, with a weak D call TRBD1 (5 bases). CDR3 residues: CASSLNQGPYEQYF. In nucleotides, the CDR3 is TGTGCCAGCAGCTTAAATCAGGGCCCCTACGAGCAGTACTTC.